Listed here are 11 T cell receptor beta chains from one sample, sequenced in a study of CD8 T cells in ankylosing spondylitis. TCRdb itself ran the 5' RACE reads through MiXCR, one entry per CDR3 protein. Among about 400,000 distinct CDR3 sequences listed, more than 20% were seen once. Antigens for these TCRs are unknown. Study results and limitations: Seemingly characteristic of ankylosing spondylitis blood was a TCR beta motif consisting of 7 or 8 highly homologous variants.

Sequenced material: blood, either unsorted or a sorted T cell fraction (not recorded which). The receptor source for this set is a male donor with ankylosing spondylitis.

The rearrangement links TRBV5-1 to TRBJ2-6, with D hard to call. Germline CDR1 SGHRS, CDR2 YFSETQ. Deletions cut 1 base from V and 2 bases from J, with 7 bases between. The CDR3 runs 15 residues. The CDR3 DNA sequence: TGCGCCAGCAGCTTGAGCCAGGCTGGGGCCAACGTCCTGACTTTC. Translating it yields CASSLSQAGANVLTF.

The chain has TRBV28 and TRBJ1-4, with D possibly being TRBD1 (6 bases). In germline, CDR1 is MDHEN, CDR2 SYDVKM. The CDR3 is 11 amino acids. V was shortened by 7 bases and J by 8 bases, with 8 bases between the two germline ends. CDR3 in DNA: TGTGCCAGCATCCAGGGGGAAAAACTGTTTTTT. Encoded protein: CASIQGEKLFF.

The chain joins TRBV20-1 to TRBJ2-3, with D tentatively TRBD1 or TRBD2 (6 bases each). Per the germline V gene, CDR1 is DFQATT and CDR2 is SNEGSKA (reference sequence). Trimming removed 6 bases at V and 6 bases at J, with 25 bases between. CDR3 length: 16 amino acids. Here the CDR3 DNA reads TGCAGTGCCCCTAATTGGGGGGACACGACCTGGGATACGCAGTATTTT. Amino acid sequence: CSAPNWGDTTWDTQYF.

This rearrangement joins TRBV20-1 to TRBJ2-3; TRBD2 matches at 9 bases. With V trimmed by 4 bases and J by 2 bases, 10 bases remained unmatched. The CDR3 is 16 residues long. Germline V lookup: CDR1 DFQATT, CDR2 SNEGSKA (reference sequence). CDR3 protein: CSATAPSGRTTDTQYF. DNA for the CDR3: TGCAGTGCTACCGCCCCCAGCGGGAGGACCACAGATACGCAGTATTTT.

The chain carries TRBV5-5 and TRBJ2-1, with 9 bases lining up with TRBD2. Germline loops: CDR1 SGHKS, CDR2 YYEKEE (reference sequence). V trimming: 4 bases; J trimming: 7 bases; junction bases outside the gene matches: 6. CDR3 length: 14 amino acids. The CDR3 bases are TGTGCCAGCAGCCAACAGGGACTAGCTAATGAGCAGTTCTTC. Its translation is CASSQQGLANEQFF.

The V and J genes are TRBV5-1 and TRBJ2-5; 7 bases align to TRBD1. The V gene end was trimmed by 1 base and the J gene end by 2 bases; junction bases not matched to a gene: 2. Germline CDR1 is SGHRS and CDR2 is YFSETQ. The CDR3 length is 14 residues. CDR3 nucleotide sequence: TGCGCCAGCAGCTTGCTACAGGGGCAAGAGACCCAGTACTTC. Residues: CASSLLQGQETQYF.

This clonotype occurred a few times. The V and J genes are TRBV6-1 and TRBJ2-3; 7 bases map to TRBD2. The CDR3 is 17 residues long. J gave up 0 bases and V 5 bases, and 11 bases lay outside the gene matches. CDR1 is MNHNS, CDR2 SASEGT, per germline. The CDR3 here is CASSNLRDYSSTDTQYF. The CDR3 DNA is TGTGCCAGCAGTAATCTTCGGGACTATTCTAGCACAGATACGCAGTATTTT.

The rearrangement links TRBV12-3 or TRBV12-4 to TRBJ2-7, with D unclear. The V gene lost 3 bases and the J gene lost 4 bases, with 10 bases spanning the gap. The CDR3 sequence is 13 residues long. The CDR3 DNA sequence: TGTGCCAGCAGTTTCTTCGGACGTTACGAGCAGTACTTC. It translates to CASSFFGRYEQYF.

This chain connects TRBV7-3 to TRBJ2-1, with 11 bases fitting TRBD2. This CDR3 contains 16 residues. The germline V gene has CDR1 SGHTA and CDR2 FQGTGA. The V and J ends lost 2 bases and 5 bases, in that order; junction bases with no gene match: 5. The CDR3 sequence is CASSLEGTSGHNEQFF. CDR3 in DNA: TGTGCCAGCAGCTTAGAAGGGACTAGCGGTCACAATGAGCAGTTCTTC.

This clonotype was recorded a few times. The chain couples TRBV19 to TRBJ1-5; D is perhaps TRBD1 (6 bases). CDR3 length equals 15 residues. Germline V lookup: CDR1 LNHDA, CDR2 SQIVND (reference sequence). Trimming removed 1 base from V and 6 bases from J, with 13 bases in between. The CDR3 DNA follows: TGTGCCAGTAGTATAGTGGGCCGGGGGCTTCAGCCCCAGCATTTT. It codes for CASSIVGRGLQPQHF.

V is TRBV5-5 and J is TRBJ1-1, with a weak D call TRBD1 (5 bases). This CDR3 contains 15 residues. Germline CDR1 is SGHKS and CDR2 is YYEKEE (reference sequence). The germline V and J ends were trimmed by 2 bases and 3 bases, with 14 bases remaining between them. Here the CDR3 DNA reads TGTGCCAGCAGCTTTAATTGGGGGAGGGACACTGAAGCTTTCTTT. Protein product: CASSFNWGRDTEAFF. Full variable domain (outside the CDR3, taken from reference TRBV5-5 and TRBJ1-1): DAGVTQSPTHLIKTRGQQVTLRCSPISGHKSVSWYQQVLGQGPQFIFQYYEKEERGRGNFPDRFSARQFPNYSSELNVNALLLGDSALYLCASSFNWGRDTEAFFGQGTRLTVV.